The clone carrying this T cell receptor (beta chain) appeared many times. The antigen is undetermined. TCRdb itself ran the 5' RACE reads through MiXCR, one entry per CDR3 protein. The sample has 150,000 or so distinct CDR3 sequences, under 4.5% seen once; the top ten hold around 8.1%. Germline trimming cut 0 bases from V and 3 bases from J; bases unmatched to any gene: 8. Germline values: CDR1 SGHAT, CDR2 FQDESV (reference sequence). This CDR3 has 19 amino acids. This sample stems from a study of identical twins. The study's findings and limits: Excess low generation probability was seen in twin-shared out-of-frame alpha sequences.

The donors were all healthy and Caucasian. Sequences were obtained from memory T cells sorted from blood. The V call is TRBV11-1, the J call TRBJ2-5, with 15 bases fitting TRBD2. This TCR was recovered from a man between 18 and 29 years old in good health. Written as DNA, the CDR3 is TGTGCCAGCAGCTTAGCTGGACTAGCGGGAGGGCTGGGGAAAGAGACCCAGTACTTC. Protein product: CASSLAGLAGGLGKETQYF. Combining the CDR3 with reference TRBV11-1 and TRBJ2-5 gives the whole variable domain EAEVAQSPRYKITEKSQAVAFWCDPISGHATLYWYRQILGQGPELLVQFQDESVVDDSQLPKDRFSAERLKGVDSTLKIQPAELGDSAMYLCASSLAGLAGGLGKETQYFGPGTRLLVL.